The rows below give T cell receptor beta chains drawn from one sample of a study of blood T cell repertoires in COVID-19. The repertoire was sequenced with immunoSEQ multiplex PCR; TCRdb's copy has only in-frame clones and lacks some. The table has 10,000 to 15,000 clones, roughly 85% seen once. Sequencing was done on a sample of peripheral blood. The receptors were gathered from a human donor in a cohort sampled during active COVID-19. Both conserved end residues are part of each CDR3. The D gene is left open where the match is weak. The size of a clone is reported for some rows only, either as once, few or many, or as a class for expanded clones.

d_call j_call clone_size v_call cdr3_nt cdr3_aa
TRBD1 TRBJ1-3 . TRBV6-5 TGTGCCAGCAGTTACGACCGGACAGGGGCGGGAAACACCATATATTTT CASSYDRTGAGNTIYF
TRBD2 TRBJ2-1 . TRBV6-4 TGTGCCAGCAGTGACCGAGCGGGAGGGCATGAGCAGTTCTTC CASSDRAGGHEQFF
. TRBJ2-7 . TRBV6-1 TGTGCCAGCAGTGAACTTGCGAGCTCCTACGAGCAGTACTTC CASSELASSYEQYF
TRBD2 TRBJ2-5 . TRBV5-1 TGCGCCAGCAGCCACCTAACCCTAGCGGGGGGGCAATCGGAGACCCAGTACTTC CASSHLTLAGGQSETQYF
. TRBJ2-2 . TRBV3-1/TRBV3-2 TGTGCCAGCAGCCAGGGGCGGTCCGGGGAGCTGTTTTTT CASSQGRSGELFF
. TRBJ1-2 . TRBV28 TGTGCCAGCAGCCTTCGTTTGTATGGCTACACCTTC CASSLRLYGYTF
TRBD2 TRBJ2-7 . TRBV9 TGTGCCAGCAGCCCCACAGCGGGACTCTACGAGCAGTACTTC CASSPTAGLYEQYF
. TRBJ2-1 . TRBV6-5 TGTGCCAGCAGTCTCAGGGGAAACAATGAGCAGTTCTTC CASSLRGNNEQFF
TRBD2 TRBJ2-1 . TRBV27 TGTGCCAGCAGTGGGCCCGGGGGGGGTTACAATGAGCAGTTCTTC CASSGPGGGYNEQFF
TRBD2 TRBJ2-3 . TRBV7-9 TGTGCCACCGGGACTAGCGGAGGAACAGATACGCAGTATTTT CATGTSGGTDTQYF
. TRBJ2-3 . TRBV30 TGTGCCTGGAGTGGAAGGAGGACAGATACGCAGTATTTT CAWSGRRTDTQYF
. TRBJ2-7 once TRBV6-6 TGTGCCAGCAGTTCCGGGGGAGGTGGCGAGCAGTACTTC CASSSGGGGEQYF
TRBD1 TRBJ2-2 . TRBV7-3 TGTGCCAGCAGCGTGCGAGGGGGCTCGAACACCGGGGAGCTGTTTTTT CASSVRGGSNTGELFF
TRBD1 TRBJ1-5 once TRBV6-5 TGTGCCAGCAGACAGGGGAATCAGCCCCAGCATTTT CASRQGNQPQHF
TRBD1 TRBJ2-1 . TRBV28 TGTGCCACTCAAACAGGGGACTCCTACAATGAGCAGTTCTTC CATQTGDSYNEQFF
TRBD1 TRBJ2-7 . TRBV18 TGTGCCAGCTCACCGGGACAGGGACTCTCCTACGAGCAGTACTTC CASSPGQGLSYEQYF
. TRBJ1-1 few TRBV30 TGTGCCTGGGAGCCCCCGGCGGGGATGAACACTGAAGCTTTCTTT CAWEPPAGMNTEAFF
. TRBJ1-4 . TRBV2 TGTGCCAGCGATAGAGGTGAAACTGAAAAACTGTTTTTT CASDRGETEKLFF
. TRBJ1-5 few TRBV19 TGTGCCAGTAGTATAGGACAGGCAGGCGTCGCCCAGCATTTT CASSIGQAGVAQHF
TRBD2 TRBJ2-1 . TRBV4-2 TGTGCCAGCAGCCATGACGCCGGGACTAGCGGGGGGGCGTCCTACAATGAGCAGTTCTTC CASSHDAGTSGGASYNEQFF
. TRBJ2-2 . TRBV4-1 TGCGCCAGCAGCCAGGGGGGGACAATCGGGGAGCTGTTTTTT CASSQGGTIGELFF
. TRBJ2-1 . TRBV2 TGTGCCAGCGGACGGGGGTACAATGAGCAGTTCTTC CASGRGYNEQFF
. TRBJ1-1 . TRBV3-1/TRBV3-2 TGTGCCAGCAGCCACCCCTCTGCAACTGAGGCTTTCTTT CASSHPSATEAFF
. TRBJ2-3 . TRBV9 TGTGCCAGCAGCGTATCGGCCGACGCGGGTACGCAGTATTTT CASSVSADAGTQYF
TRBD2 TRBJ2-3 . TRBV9 TGTGCCAGCAGCGTCCAGGGACTAGCGGGCGGCACAGATACGCAGTATTTT CASSVQGLAGGTDTQYF
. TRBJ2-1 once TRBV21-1 TGTGCCAGCAGCAAAGCGGGGCAGGGGCGGTACAATGAGCAGTTCTTC CASSKAGQGRYNEQFF
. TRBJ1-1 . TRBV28 TGTGCCAGCAGTTTTGAGCCGGGGGGCGGTGTCACTGAAGCTTTCTTT CASSFEPGGGVTEAFF
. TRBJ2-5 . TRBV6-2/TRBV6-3 TGTGCCAGCAGTTATCCCCGGGGGAAGGAAGAGACCCAGTACTTC CASSYPRGKEETQYF
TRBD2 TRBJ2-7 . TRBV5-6 TGTGCCAGCAGCGGTGGGCGGGGGGGGTACGAGCAGTACTTC CASSGGRGGYEQYF
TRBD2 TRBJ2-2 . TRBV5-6 TGTGCCAGCAGCCGGCCTCCTAGCGGGACGAACACCGGGGAGCTGTTTTTT CASSRPPSGTNTGELFF
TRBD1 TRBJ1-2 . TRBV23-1 TGCGCCAGCAGCCTGGGACAGGGGAGGTACGATGGCTACACCTTC CASSLGQGRYDGYTF
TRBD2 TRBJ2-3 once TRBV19 TGTGCCAGTAGATTATCTAGCCAGCGGGGTGATACGCAGTATTTT CASRLSSQRGDTQYF
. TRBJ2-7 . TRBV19 TGTGCCAGTAGTATAGCGGACAGCGGTTCCTACGAGCAGTACTTC CASSIADSGSYEQYF
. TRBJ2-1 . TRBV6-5 TGTGCCAGCAGTTACCAAACGGATCGCTCGGGGAATGAGCAGTTCTTC CASSYQTDRSGNEQFF
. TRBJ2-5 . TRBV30 TGTGCCTGGAGACCCAATCGGCGGGAGACCCAGTACTTC CAWRPNRRETQYF
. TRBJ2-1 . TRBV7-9 TGTGCCAGCAGGCGGGATAACTACAATGAGCAGTTCTTC CASRRDNYNEQFF
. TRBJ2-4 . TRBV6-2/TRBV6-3 TGTGCCAGCAGTTACCGGAGTGGGGCCAAAAACATTCAGTACTTC CASSYRSGAKNIQYF